These 13 T cell receptor beta chains were sequenced from one sample in a study of cytomegalovirus exposure and HLA in healthy donors. Use of 60 Vbeta and 13 Jbeta primers characterized the PCR. Produced via immunoSEQ multiplex PCR; TCRdb's table is partial and in-frame only. The table includes some 120,000 clones, roughly 82% detected once. The sample taken for sequencing was PBMCs. All receptors come from a male donor in good health and CMV-seropositive.

The J gene is TRBJ2-2, the V gene TRBV18; tentative D call: TRBD2 (5 bases). V dropped 3 bases and J dropped 2 bases, with 10 bases sitting between them. Germline V gives CDR1 KGHSH, CDR2 LQKENI. This CDR3 comprises 15 residues. The CDR3 DNA follows: TGTGCCAGCTCACCGGCTAGCCCAAACACCGGGGAGCTGTTTTTT. Residues: CASSPASPNTGELFF. Based on the CDR3 plus reference TRBV18 and TRBJ2-2, the full variable domain is NAGVMQNPRHLVRRRGQEARLRCSPMKGHSHVYWYRQLPEEGLKFMVYLQKENIIDESGMPKERFSAEFPKEGPSILRIQQVVRGDSAAYFCASSPASPNTGELFFGEGSRLTVL.

The rearrangement uses TRBV7-2 and TRBJ2-5; TRBD2 agrees at 10 bases. CDR3 length: 15 residues. Germline CDR1 and CDR2: SGHTA and FQGNSA. V shed 3 bases, J shed 5 bases, and the junction held 6 bases outside the gene matches. The CDR3 here is CASSFVAGGGETQYF. CDR3 nucleotide sequence: TGTGCCAGCAGCTTCGTAGCGGGAGGCGGGGAGACCCAGTACTTC.

V gene TRBV6-5 combines with J gene TRBJ1-1; 8 bases fit TRBD1. The CDR3 is made up of 14 amino acids. Germline CDR1 is MNHEY and CDR2 is SVGAGI. V gave up 6 bases and J gave up 5 bases; unmatched junction bases: 8. CDR3 in amino acids: CASSRDRGRTEAFF. The DNA of the CDR3 is TGTGCCAGCAGCCGCGACAGGGGTCGAACTGAAGCTTTCTTT.

This chain joins TRBV29-1 and TRBJ2-3; D is ambiguous. Trimming removed 2 bases at V and 1 base at J, with 13 bases between. Germline V lookup: CDR1 SQVTM, CDR2 ANQGSEA. The CDR3 runs 15 residues. Written as DNA, the CDR3 is TGCAGCGTTGAAATCGTGGGTCGGGGCACAGATACGCAGTATTTT. The encoded protein is CSVEIVGRGTDTQYF.

This clone was counted between two and nine times. CDR3 loop: CASSLTGVVGYTF. CDR3 DNA: TGTGCCAGCAGCCTGACAGGGGTAGTTGGCTACACCTTC. The chain links TRBV5-4 to TRBJ1-2; 8 bases agree with TRBD1. The CDR3 runs to 13 residues. J lost 7 bases, V lost 4 bases, and 6 bases had no gene match. Germline lookup yields CDR1 SGHNT and CDR2 YYREEE (reference sequence).

This clone occurred a few times. One end of the junction does not line up with germline, which may come from a read error. The V call is TRBV6-5, the J call TRBJ2-1, with TRBD2 identical over 8 bases. In germline, CDR1 is MNHEY, CDR2 SVGAGI. This CDR3 comprises 13 residues. CDR3 region: CASSYAQTSEWIF. In DNA form, the CDR3 reads TGTGCCAGCAGTTACGCCCAGACTAGCGAGTGGATCTTC.

This chain uses TRBV4-3 with TRBJ1-4; D is perhaps TRBD1 (5 bases). Trimming pared 0 bases from V and 0 bases from J, leaving 17 bases between. The CDR3 is 19 residues long. In germline, CDR1 is LGHNA, CDR2 YSLEER. CDR3 DNA sequence: TGCGCCAGCAGCCAAGAGTACGGAGGGGAACCCGCAACTAATGAAAAACTGTTTTTT. Residues: CASSQEYGGEPATNEKLFF.

This clone occurred once. The CDR3 DNA follows: TGTGCCAGCAGTCTACAGGGGGCCAATCAGCCCCAGCATTTT. Amino acid sequence: CASSLQGANQPQHF. This chain uses TRBV27 with TRBJ1-5; 9 positions agree with TRBD1. This CDR3 is 14 amino acids long. The V gene's germline CDR1 is MNHEY and CDR2 SMNVEV (reference sequence). V dropped 5 bases and J dropped 3; count of bases not matched to a gene: 2.

The J gene is TRBJ2-3, the V gene TRBV10-3; D is perhaps TRBD2 (5 bases). V was pared by 10 bases and J by 5 bases, with 13 bases between. This CDR3 spans 12 amino acids. Germline-derived CDR1 and CDR2 are ENHRY and SYGVKD. The CDR3 reads CATSTAGDTQYF. The CDR3 coding sequence is TGTGCCACCTCAACCGCGGGAGATACGCAGTATTTT.

The chain has TRBV6-4 and TRBJ2-2, with D possibly being TRBD2 (6 bases). Germline V gene sequence: CDR1 MRHNA, CDR2 SNTAGT. V dropped 2 bases and J dropped 4 bases, with 14 bases sitting between them. This CDR3 comprises 16 residues. The CDR3 sequence is CASSDGVGGPTGELFF. CDR3 sequence (DNA): TGTGCCAGCAGTGACGGTGTGGGAGGCCCCACCGGGGAGCTGTTTTTT.

This chain connects TRBV5-4 to TRBJ2-3; 9 positions agree with TRBD2. V gave up 3 bases and J gave up 5 bases; unmatched junction bases: 10. Germline V gene sequence: CDR1 SGHNT, CDR2 YYREEE (reference sequence). The CDR3 loop spans 16 amino acids. CDR3 sequence (DNA): TGTGCCAGCAGCTCGGGTAGCGGGGGCTGGGGAGATACGCAGTATTTT. This encodes CASSSGSGGWGDTQYF. Supplemented by reference TRBV5-4 and TRBJ2-3, the full variable domain reads ETGVTQSPTHLIKTRGQQVTLRCSSQSGHNTVSWYQQALGQGPQFIFQYYREEENGRGNFPPRFSGLQFPNYSSELNVNALELDDSALYLCASSSGSGGWGDTQYFGPGTRLTVL.

The V gene is TRBV19, the J gene TRBJ2-3; 14 bases map to TRBD2. Germline V gene lookup returns CDR1 LNHDA and CDR2 SQIVND (reference sequence). V was pared by 1 base and J by 3 bases, with 12 bases of the junction left unmatched. CDR3 length: 20 residues. This chain's CDR3 is CASSIGRRGLAGASTDTQYF. The CDR3 DNA reads as TGTGCCAGTAGTATAGGTAGGAGGGGACTAGCGGGAGCTTCAACAGATACGCAGTATTTT.

J is TRBJ2-7 and V is TRBV13, with D possibly TRBD1 on 6 matching bases. Germline assignment: CDR1 PRHDT and CDR2 FYEKMQ (reference sequence). This CDR3 is 13 amino acids long. V dropped 6 bases and J dropped 0 bases, with 9 bases sitting between them. CDR3 loop: CASRKGGSYEQYF. The CDR3 DNA is TGTGCCAGCAGAAAAGGGGGCTCCTACGAGCAGTACTTC.